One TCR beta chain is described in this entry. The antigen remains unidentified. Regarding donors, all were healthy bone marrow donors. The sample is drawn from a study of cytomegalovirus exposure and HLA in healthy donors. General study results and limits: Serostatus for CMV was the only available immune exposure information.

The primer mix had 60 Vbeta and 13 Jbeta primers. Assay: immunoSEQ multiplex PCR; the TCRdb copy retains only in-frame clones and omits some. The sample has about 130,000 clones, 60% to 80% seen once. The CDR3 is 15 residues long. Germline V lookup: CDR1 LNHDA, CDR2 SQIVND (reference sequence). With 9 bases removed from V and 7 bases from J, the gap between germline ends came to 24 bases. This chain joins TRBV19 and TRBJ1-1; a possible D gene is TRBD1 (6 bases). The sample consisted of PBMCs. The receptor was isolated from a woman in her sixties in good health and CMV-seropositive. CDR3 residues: CASRAGVAGASEAFF. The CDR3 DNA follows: TGTGCCAGCAGGGCGGGGGTTGCGGGGGCGAGTGAAGCTTTCTTT.